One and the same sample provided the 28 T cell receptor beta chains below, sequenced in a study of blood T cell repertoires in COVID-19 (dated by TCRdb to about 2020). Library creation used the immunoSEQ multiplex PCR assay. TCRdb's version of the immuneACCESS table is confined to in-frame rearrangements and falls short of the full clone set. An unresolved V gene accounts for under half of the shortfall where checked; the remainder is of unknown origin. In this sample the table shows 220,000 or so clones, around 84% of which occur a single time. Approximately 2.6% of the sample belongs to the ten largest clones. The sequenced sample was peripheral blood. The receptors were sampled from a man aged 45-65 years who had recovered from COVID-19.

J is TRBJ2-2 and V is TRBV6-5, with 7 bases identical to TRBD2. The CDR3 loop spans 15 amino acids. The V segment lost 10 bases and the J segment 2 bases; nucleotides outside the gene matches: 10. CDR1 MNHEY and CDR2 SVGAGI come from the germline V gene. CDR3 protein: CATRRSGSNTGELFF. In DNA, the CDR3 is TGTGCCACCAGACGTAGCGGGTCTAACACCGGGGAGCTGTTTTTT.

Here the CDR3 DNA reads TGTGCCAGCAGGTCAGGGGGCACCGAGACCCAGTACTTC. Its protein product is CASRSGGTETQYF. The chain uses TRBV6-5 and TRBJ2-5; 8 bases fit TRBD1. Germline-derived CDR1 and CDR2 are MNHEY and SVGAGI. The CDR3 is made up of 13 amino acids. V dropped 6 bases and J dropped 5; count of bases not matched to a gene: 5.

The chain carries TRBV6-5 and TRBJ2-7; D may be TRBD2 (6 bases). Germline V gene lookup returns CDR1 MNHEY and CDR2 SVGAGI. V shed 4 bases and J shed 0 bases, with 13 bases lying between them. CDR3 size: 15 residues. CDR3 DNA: TGTGCCAGCAGTTCCGGAGGAGGGAACTCCTACGAGCAGTACTTC. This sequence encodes CASSSGGGNSYEQYF.

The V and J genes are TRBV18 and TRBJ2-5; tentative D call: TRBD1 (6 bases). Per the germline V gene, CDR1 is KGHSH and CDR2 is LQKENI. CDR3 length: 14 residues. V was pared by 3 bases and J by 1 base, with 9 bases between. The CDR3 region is CASSPTGPQETQYF. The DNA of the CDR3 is TGTGCCAGCTCACCGACAGGACCCCAAGAGACCCAGTACTTC.

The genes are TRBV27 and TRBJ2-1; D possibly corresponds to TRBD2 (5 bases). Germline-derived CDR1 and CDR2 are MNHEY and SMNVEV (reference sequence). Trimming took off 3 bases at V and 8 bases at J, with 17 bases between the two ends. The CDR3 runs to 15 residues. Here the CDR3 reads CASSLLTVVRDEQFF. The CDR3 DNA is TGTGCCAGCAGTTTGTTAACCGTGGTGCGGGATGAGCAGTTCTTC.

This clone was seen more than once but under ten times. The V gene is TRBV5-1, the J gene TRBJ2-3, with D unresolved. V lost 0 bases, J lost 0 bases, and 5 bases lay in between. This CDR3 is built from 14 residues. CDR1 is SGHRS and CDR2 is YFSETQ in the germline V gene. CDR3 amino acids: CASSLEPSTDTQYF. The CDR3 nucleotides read TGCGCCAGCAGCTTGGAGCCTAGCACAGATACGCAGTATTTT.

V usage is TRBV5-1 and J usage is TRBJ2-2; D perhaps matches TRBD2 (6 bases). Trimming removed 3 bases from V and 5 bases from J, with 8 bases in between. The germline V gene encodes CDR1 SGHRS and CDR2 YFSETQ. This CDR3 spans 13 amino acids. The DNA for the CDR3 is TGCGCCAGCAGCTCCCGGGGGACCGGGGAGCTGTTTTTT. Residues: CASSSRGTGELFF.

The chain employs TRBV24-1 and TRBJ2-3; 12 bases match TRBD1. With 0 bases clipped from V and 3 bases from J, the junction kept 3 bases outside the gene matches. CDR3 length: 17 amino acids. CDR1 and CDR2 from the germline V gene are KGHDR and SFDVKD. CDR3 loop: CATSDLGTGGRTDTQYF. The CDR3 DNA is TGTGCCACCAGTGATTTGGGGACAGGGGGCCGTACAGATACGCAGTATTTT.

The CDR3 here is CASSSGGDYGYTF. The CDR3 nucleotides read TGTGCCAGCAGTTCAGGGGGCGACTATGGCTACACCTTC. This chain connects TRBV28 to TRBJ1-2; 8 nucleotides match TRBD1. This CDR3 contains 13 residues. Germline V gene data show CDR1 as MDHEN and CDR2 as SYDVKM. V shed 4 bases, J shed 3 bases, and the junction held 1 base outside the gene matches.

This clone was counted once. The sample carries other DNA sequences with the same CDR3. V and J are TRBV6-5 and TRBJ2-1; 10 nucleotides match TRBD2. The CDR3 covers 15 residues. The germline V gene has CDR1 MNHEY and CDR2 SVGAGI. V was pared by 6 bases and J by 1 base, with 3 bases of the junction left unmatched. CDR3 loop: CASRLAGGSYNEQFF. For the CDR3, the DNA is TGTGCCAGCAGGTTAGCGGGAGGATCCTACAATGAGCAGTTCTTC.

CDR3 sequence: CASSQAWGSEQFF. Here the CDR3 DNA reads TGCGCCAGCAGCCAGGCGTGGGGCAGTGAGCAGTTCTTC. The gene calls are TRBV4-1 and TRBJ2-1, with D maybe TRBD1 (5 bases). V was clipped by 3 bases and J by 9 bases, with 12 bases between them. Germline CDR1 MGHRA, CDR2 YSYEKL. The CDR3 totals 13 residues.

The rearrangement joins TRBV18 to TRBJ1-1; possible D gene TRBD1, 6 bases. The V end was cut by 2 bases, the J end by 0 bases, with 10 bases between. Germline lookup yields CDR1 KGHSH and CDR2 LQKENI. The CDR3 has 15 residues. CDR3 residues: CASSPSDSLNTEAFF. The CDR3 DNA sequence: TGTGCCAGCTCACCATCGGACAGTCTGAACACTGAAGCTTTCTTT.

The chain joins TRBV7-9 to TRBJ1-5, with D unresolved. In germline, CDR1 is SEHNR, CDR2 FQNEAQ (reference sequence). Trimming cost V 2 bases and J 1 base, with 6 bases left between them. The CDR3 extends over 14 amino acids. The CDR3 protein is CASSLIGSNQPQHF. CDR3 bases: TGTGCCAGCAGCTTAATCGGGAGCAATCAGCCCCAGCATTTT.

The CDR3 sequence: CASSFGDTYNSPLHF. CDR3 nucleotides: TGTGCCAGCAGTTTTGGGGACACCTATAATTCACCCCTCCACTTT. V usage is TRBV27 and J usage is TRBJ1-6; weak D call: TRBD1 (6 bases). Trimming shortened V by 3 bases and J by 2 bases, and 8 bases separated the two germline ends. Germline V gene lookup returns CDR1 MNHEY and CDR2 SMNVEV (reference sequence). The CDR3 covers 15 residues.

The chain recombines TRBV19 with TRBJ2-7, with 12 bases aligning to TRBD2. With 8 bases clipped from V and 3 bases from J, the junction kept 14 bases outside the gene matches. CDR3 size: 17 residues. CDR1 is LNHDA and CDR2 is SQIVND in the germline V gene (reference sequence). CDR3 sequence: CASQTSGSDTGVYEQYF. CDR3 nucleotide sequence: TGTGCCAGTCAGACTAGCGGGAGTGATACGGGGGTCTACGAGCAGTACTTC.

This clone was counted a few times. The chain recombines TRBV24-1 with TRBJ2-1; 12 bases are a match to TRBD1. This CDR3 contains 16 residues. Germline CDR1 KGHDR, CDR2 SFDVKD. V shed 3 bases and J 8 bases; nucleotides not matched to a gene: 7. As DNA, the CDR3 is TGTGCCACCAGTGATCCGGGACAGGGGGCTGGGGATGAGCAGTTCTTC. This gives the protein CATSDPGQGAGDEQFF.

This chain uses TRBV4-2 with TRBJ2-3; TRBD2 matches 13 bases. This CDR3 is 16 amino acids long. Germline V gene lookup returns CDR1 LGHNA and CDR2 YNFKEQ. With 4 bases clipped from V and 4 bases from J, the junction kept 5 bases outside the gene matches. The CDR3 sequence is CASSPGLAGKADTQYF. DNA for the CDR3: TGTGCCAGCAGCCCGGGACTAGCGGGAAAGGCAGATACGCAGTATTTT.

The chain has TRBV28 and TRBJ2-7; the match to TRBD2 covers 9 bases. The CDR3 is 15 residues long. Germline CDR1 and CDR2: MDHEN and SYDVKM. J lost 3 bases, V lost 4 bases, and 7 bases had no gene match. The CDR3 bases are TGTGCCAGCAGTTCTTTAGCGGGGGCGAGCTACGAGCAGTACTTC. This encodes CASSSLAGASYEQYF.

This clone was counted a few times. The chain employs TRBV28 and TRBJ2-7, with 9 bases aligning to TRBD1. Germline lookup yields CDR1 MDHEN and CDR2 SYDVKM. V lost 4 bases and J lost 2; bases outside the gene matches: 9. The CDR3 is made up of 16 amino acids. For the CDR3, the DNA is TGTGCCAGCAGTTCGACCGGGACAGGGACCCCCTACGAGCAGTACTTC. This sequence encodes CASSSTGTGTPYEQYF.

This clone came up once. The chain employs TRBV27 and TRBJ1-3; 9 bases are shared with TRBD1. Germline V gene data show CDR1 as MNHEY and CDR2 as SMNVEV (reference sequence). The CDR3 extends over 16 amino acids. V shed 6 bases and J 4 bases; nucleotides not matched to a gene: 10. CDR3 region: CASRPTGGTGGNTIYF. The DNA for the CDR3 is TGTGCCAGCAGACCTACAGGGGGCACGGGGGGAAACACCATATATTTT.

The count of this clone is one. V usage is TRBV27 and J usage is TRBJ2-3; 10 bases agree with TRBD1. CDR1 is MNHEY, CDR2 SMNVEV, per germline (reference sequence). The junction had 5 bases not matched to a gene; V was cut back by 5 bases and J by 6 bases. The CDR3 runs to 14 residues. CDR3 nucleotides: TGTGCCAGCAGTCCCGACAGGGGGCGGGATACGCAGTATTTT. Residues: CASSPDRGRDTQYF.

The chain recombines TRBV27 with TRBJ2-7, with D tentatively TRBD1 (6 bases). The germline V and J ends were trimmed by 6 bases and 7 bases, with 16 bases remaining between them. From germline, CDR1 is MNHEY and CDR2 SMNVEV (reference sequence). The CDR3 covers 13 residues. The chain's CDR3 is CASSRNRDVEQYF. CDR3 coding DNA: TGTGCCAGCAGCCGTAACAGGGATGTAGAGCAGTACTTC.

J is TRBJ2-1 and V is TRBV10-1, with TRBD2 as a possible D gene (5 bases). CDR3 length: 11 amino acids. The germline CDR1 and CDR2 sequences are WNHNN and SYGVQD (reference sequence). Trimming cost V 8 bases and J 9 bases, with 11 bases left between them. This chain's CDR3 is CASGRGLEQFF. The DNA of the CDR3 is TGCGCCAGCGGCCGAGGGCTTGAGCAGTTCTTC.

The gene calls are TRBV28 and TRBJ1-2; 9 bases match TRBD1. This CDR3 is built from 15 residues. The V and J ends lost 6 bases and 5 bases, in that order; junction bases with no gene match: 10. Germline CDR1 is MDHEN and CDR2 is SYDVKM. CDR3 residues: CASSLSGTGRYGYTF. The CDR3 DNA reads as TGTGCCAGCAGCCTATCCGGGACAGGGAGATATGGCTACACCTTC.

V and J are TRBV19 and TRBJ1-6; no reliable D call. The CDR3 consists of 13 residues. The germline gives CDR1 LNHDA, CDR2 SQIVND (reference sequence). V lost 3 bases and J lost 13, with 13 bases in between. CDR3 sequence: CASSISTVRPLHF. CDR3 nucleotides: TGTGCCAGTAGTATCTCCACGGTGAGGCCCCTCCACTTT.

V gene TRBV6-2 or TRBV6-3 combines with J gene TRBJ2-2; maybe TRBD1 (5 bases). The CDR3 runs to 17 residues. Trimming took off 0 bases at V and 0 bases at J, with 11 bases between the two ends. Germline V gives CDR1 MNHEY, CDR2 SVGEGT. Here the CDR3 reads CASSYSPRQPNTGELFF. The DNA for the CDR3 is TGTGCCAGCAGTTACTCACCGCGACAGCCGAACACCGGGGAGCTGTTTTTT.

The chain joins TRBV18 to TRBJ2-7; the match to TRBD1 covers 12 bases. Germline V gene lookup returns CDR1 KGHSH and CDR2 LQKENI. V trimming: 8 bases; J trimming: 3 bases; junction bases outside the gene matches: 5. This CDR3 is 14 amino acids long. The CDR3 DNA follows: TGTGCCAGCAGCGGGACAGGGGGCAGCTACGAGCAGTACTTC. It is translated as CASSGTGGSYEQYF.

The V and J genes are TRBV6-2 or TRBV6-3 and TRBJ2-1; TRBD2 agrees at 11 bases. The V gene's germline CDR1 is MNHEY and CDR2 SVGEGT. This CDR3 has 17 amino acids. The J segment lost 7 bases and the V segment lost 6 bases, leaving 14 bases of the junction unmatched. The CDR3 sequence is CASSTPPQLAGVNEQFF. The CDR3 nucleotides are TGTGCCAGCAGCACTCCTCCACAACTAGCGGGAGTTAATGAGCAGTTCTTC.